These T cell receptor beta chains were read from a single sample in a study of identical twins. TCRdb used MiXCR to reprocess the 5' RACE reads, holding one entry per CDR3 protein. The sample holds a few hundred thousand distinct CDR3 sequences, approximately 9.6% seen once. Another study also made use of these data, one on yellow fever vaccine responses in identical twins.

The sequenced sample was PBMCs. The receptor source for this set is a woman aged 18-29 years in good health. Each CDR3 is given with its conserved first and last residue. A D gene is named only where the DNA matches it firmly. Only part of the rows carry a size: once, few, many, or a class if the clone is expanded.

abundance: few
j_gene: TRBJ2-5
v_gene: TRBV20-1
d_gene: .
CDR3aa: CSARPPNQETQYF
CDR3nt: TGCAGTGCTAGACCCCCCAACCAAGAGACCCAGTACTTC

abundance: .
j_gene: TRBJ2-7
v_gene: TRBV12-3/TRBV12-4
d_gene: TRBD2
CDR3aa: CASSGPASSGSSYEQYF
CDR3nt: TGTGCCAGCAGCGGACCGGCGTCTAGCGGGAGTTCCTACGAGCAGTACTTC

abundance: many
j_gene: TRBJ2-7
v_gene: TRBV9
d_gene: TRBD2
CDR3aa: CASSAAGGPGSYEQYF
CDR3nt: TGTGCCAGCAGCGCAGCGGGGGGGCCAGGGTCCTACGAGCAGTACTTC

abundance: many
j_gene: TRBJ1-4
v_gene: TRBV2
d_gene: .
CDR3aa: CASSEDTSGEKLFF
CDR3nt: TGTGCCAGCAGTGAAGACACTTCGGGTGAAAAACTGTTTTTT

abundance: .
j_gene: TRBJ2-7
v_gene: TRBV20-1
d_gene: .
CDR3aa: CSARQDSTVPYEQYF
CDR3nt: TGCAGTGCTAGGCAGGACAGTACGGTCCCCTACGAGCAGTACTTC

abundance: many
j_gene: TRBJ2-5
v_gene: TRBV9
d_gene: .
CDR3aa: CASSVGDIIQETQYF
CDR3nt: TGTGCCAGCAGCGTAGGGGACATCATCCAAGAGACCCAGTACTTC

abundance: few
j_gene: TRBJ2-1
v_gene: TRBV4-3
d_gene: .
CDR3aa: CASSQETISYNEQFF
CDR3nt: TGCGCCAGCAGCCAAGAGACCATCTCCTACAATGAGCAGTTCTTC

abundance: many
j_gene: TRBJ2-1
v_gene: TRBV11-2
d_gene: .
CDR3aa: CASSPFGGTDNEQFF
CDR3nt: TGTGCCAGCAGCCCCTTTGGGGGAACGGATAATGAGCAGTTCTTC

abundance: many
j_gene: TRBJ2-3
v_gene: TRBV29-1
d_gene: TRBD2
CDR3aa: CSDISGSGTDTQYF
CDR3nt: TGCAGCGATATAAGCGGGAGTGGTACAGATACGCAGTATTTT

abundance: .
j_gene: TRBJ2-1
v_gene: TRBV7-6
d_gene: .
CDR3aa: CASSLGIHNEQFF
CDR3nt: TGTGCCAGCAGCTTAGGGATTCACAATGAGCAGTTCTTC

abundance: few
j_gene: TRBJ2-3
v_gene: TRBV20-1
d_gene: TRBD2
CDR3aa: CSARTLTGLAGGPRFSTDTQYF
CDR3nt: TGCAGTGCTAGAACTTTGACGGGACTAGCGGGGGGCCCACGCTTTAGCACAGATACGCAGTATTTT

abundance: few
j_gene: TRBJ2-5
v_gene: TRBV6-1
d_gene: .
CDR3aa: CASRDTVQETQYF
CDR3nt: TGTGCCAGCAGAGATACAGTCCAAGAGACCCAGTACTTC

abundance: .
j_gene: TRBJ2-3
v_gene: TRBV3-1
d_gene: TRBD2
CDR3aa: CASSHEPQRGTSGSFPTDTQYF
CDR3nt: TGTGCCAGCAGCCACGAGCCCCAGAGAGGGACTAGCGGGAGTTTCCCTACAGATACGCAGTATTTT

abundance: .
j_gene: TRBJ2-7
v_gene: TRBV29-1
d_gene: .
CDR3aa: CSVRGVDPLGEQYF
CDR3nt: TGCAGCGTTCGGGGAGTGGACCCCTTGGGAGAGCAGTACTTC

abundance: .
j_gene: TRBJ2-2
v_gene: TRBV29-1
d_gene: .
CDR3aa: CSVGGLSGELFF
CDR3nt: TGCAGCGTTGGAGGGCTATCAGGGGAGCTGTTTTTT

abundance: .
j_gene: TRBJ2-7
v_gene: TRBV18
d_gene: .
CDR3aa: CASSQGLMYEQYF
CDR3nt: TGTGCCAGCTCACAGGGTTTGATGTACGAGCAGTACTTC

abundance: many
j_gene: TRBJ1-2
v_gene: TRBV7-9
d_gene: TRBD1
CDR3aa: CASSLGQIYGYTF
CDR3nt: TGTGCCAGCAGCTTGGGACAGATCTATGGCTACACCTTC

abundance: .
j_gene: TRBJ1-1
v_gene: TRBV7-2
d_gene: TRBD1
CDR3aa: CASSRRDRGPNTEAFF
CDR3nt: TGTGCCAGCAGCCGACGGGACAGGGGCCCGAACACTGAAGCTTTCTTT

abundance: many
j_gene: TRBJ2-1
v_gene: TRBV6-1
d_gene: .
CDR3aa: CASSLAGGAYNEQFF
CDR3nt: TGTGCCAGCAGCCTGGCGGGCGGGGCATACAATGAGCAGTTCTTC

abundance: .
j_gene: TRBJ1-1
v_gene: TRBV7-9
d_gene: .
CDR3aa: CASDERIQPMNTEAFF
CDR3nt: TGTGCCAGCGACGAGAGAATACAGCCCATGAACACTGAAGCTTTCTTT

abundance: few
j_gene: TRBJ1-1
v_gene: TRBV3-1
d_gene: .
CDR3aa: CASSRGPITEAFF
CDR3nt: TGTGCCAGCAGCCGCGGGCCTATCACTGAAGCTTTCTTT

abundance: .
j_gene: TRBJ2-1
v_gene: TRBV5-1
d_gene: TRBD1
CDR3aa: CASSRGQGPYNEQFF
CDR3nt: TGCGCCAGCAGCCGGGGACAGGGACCCTACAATGAGCAGTTCTTC

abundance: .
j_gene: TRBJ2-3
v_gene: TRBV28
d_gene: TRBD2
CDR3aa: CASSSYVGLAGADYTDTQYF
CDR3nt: TGTGCCAGCAGTTCCTACGTGGGGCTAGCGGGAGCGGACTACACAGATACGCAGTATTTT

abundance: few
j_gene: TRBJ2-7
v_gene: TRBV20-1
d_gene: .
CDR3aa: CSAQKGPNEQYF
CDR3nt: TGCAGTGCCCAGAAGGGCCCGAACGAGCAGTACTTC

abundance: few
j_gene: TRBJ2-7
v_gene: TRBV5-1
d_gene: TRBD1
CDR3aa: CASSWSYPGQGPLEQYF
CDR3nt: TGCGCCAGCAGCTGGAGTTACCCGGGACAGGGGCCGCTCGAGCAGTACTTC

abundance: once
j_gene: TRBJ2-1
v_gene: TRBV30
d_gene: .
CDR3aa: CAWSVGVASYNEQFF
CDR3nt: TGTGCCTGGAGTGTAGGGGTAGCTTCCTACAATGAGCAGTTCTTC

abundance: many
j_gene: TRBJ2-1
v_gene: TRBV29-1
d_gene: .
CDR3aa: CSVKRHNEQFF
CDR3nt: TGCAGCGTTAAACGCCACAATGAGCAGTTCTTC

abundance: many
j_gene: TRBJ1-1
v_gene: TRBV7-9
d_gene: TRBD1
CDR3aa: CAGQLGQGYTEAFF
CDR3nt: TGTGCCGGACAACTCGGACAGGGTTACACTGAAGCTTTCTTT

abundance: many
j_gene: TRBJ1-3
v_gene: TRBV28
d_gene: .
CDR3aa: CASTNYRVSGNTIYF
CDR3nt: TGTGCCAGCACCAATTACAGGGTATCTGGAAACACCATATATTTT

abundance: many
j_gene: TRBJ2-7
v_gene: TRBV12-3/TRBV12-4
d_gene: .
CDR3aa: CASSLLGMYEQYF
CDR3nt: TGTGCCAGCAGTTTGCTAGGGATGTACGAGCAGTACTTC

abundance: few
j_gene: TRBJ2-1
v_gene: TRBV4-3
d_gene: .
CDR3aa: CASSQDNTAGNEQFF
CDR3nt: TGCGCCAGCAGCCAAGACAATACGGCGGGCAATGAGCAGTTCTTC